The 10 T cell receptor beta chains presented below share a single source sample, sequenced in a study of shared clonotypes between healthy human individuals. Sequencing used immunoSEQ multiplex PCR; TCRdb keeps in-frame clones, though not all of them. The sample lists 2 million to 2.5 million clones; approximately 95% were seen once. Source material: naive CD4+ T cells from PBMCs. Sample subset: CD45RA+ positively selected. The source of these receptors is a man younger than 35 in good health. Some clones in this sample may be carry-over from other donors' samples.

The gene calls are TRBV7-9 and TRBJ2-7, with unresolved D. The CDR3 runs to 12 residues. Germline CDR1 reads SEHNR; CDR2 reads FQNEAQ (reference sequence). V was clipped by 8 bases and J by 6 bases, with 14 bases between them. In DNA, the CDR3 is TGTGCCAGCGGCACCCTGCGGATCGAGCAGTACTTC. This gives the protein CASGTLRIEQYF.

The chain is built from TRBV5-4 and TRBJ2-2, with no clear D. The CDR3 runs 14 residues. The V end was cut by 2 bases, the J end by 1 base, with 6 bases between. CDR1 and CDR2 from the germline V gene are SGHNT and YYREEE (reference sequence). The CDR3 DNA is TGTGCCAGCAGCTTCTCAATGAACACCGGGGAGCTGTTTTTT. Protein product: CASSFSMNTGELFF.

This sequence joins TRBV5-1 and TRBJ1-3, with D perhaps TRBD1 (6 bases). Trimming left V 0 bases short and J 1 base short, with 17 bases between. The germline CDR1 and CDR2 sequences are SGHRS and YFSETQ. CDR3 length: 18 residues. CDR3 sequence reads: CASSLAHGQYFSGNTIYF. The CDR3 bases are TGCGCCAGCAGCTTGGCGCACGGACAGTATTTTTCTGGAAACACCATATATTTT. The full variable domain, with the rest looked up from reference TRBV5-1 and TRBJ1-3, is KAGVTQTPRYLIKTRGQQVTLSCSPISGHRSVSWYQQTPGQGLQFLFEYFSETQRNKGNFPGRFSGRQFSNSRSEMNVSTLELGDSALYLCASSLAHGQYFSGNTIYFGEGSWLTVV.

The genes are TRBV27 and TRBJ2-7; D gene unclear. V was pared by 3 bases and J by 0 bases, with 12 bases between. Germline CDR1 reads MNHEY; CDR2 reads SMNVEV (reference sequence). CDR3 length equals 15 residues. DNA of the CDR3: TGTGCCAGCAGTTTCTCAGGACGAATCTCCTACGAGCAGTACTTC. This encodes CASSFSGRISYEQYF.

The CDR3 region is CASRLSGTVYNEQFF. DNA of the CDR3: TGTGCCAGCCGACTATCCGGGACAGTCTACAATGAGCAGTTCTTC. The chain recombines TRBV6-5 with TRBJ2-1; the match to TRBD1 covers 7 bases. The junction had 10 bases not matched to a gene; V was cut back by 8 bases and J by 3 bases. Germline lookup yields CDR1 MNHEY and CDR2 SVGAGI. This CDR3 region has 15 residues.

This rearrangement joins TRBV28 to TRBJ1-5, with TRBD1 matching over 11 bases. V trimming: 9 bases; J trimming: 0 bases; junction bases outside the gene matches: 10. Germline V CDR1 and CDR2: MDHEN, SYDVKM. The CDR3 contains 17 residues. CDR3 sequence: CASSGQGAQSSNQPQHF. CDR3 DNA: TGTGCCAGTTCCGGACAGGGGGCGCAAAGTAGCAATCAGCCCCAGCATTTT.

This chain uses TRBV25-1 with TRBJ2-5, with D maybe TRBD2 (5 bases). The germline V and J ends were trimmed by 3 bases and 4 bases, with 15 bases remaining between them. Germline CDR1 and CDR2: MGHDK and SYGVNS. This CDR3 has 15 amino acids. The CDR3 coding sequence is TGTGCCAGCAGTGAGATTGAGGGATTTCGAGAGACCCAGTACTTC. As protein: CASSEIEGFRETQYF.

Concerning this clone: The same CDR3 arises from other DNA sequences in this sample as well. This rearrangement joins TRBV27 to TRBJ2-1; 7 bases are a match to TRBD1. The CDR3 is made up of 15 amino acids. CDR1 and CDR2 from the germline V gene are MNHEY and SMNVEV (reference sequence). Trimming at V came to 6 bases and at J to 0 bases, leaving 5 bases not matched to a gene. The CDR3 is CASSLTGISYNEQFF. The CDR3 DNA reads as TGTGCCAGCAGCCTGACAGGGATCTCCTACAATGAGCAGTTCTTC.

The CDR3 DNA sequence: TGTGCCAGTAGCTGGTACTATACTAGCACAGATACGCAGTATTTT. The encoded protein is CASSWYYTSTDTQYF. This chain uses TRBV19 with TRBJ2-3; D unclear. Germline V gene sequence: CDR1 LNHDA, CDR2 SQIVND (reference sequence). V was clipped by 6 bases and J by 0 bases, with 13 bases between them. CDR3 length: 15 amino acids.

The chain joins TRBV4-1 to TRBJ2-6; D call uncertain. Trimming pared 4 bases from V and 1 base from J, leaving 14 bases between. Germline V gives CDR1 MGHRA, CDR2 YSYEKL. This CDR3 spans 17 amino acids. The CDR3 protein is CASSRSAQLSGANVLTF. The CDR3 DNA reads TGCGCCAGCAGCCGATCAGCCCAGTTGTCTGGGGCCAACGTCCTGACTTTC.